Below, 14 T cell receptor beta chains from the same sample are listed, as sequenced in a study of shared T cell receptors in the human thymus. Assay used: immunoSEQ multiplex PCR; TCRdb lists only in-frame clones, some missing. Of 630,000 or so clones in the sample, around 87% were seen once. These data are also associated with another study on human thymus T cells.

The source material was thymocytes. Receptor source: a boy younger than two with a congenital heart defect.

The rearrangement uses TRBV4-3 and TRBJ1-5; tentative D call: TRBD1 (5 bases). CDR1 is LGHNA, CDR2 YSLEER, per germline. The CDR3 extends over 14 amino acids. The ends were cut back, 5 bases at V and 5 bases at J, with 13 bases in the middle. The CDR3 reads CASSEHAGDQPQHF. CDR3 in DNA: TGCGCCAGCAGCGAGCACGCGGGGGATCAGCCCCAGCATTTT.

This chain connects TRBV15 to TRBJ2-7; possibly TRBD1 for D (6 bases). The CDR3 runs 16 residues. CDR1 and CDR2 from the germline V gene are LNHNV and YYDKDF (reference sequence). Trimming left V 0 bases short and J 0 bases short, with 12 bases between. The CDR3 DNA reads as TGTGCCACCAGCAGAGACCGAGGGGGTTTCTCCTACGAGCAGTACTTC. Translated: CATSRDRGGFSYEQYF.

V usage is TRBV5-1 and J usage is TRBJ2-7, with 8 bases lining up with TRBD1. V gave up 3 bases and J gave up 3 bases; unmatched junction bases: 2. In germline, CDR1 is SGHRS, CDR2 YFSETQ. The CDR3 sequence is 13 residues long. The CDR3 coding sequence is TGCGCCAGCAGCTCCGGACAGGGCTACGAGCAGTACTTC. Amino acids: CASSSGQGYEQYF.

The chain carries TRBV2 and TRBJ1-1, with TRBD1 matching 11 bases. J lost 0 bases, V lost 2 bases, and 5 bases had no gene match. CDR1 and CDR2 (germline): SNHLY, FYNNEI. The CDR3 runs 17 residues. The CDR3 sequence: CASSEIGTGGVNTEAFF. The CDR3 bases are TGTGCCAGCAGTGAAATCGGGACAGGGGGGGTGAACACTGAAGCTTTCTTT. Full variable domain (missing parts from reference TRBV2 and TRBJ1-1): EPEVTQTPSHQVTQMGQEVILRCVPISNHLYFYWYRQILGQKVEFLVSFYNNEISEKSEIFDDQFSVERPDGSNFTLKIRSTKLEDSAMYFCASSEIGTGGVNTEAFFGQGTRLTVV.

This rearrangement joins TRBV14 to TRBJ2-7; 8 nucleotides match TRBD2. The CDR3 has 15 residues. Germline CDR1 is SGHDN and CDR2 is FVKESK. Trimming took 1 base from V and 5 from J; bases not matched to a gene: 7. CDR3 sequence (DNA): TGTGCCAGCAGCCAAGTTCAAGCGGGGGCTCACGAGCAGTACTTC. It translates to CASSQVQAGAHEQYF.

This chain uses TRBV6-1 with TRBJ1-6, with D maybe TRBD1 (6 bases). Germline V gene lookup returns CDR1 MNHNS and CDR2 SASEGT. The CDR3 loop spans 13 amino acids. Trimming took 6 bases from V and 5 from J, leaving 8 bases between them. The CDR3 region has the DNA TGTGCCAGCAGGGACAGAAATAATTCACCCCTCCACTTT. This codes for CASRDRNNSPLHF.

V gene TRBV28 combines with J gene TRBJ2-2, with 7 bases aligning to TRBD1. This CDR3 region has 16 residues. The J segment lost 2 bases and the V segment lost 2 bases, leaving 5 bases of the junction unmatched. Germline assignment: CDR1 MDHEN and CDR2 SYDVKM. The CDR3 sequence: CASSLGGQYNTGELFF. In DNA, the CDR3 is TGTGCCAGCAGTTTAGGGGGACAGTATAACACCGGGGAGCTGTTTTTT.

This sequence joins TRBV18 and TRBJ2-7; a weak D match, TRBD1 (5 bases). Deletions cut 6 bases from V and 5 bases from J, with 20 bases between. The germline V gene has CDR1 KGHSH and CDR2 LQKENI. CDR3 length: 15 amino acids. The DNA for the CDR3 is TGTGCCAGCTCTCGCGACAGCCTAATTATCCACGAGCAGTACTTC. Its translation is CASSRDSLIIHEQYF.

This CDR3 is CASSLTPGTGVYEQYF. DNA for the CDR3: TGCGCCAGCAGCTTGACCCCCGGGACAGGGGTCTACGAGCAGTACTTC. The rearrangement joins TRBV5-1 to TRBJ2-7; 10 nucleotides line up with TRBD1. CDR1 SGHRS and CDR2 YFSETQ come from the germline V gene. After removal of 1 base from V and 3 bases from J, the junction contained 7 bases not matched to a gene. The CDR3 is 16 amino acids.

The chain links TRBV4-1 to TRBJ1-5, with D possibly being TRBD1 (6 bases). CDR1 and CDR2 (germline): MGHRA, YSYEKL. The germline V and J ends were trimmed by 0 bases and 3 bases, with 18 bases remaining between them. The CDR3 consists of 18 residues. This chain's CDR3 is CASSQDEVTGRNNQPQHF. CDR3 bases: TGCGCCAGCAGCCAAGATGAAGTTACAGGGCGAAACAATCAGCCCCAGCATTTT.

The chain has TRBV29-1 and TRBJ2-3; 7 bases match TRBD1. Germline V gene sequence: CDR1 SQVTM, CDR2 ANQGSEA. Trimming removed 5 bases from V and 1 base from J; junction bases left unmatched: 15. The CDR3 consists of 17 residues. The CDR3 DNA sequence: TGCAGCGTTTACTCCGGGACAGTGTCTTTCCGCACAGATACGCAGTATTTT. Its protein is CSVYSGTVSFRTDTQYF.

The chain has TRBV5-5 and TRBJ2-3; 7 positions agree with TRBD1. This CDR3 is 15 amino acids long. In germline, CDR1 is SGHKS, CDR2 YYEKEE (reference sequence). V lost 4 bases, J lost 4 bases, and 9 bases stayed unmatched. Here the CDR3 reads CASSVPGQLADTQYF. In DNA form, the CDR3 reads TGTGCCAGCAGCGTACCGGGACAGCTCGCAGATACGCAGTATTTT.

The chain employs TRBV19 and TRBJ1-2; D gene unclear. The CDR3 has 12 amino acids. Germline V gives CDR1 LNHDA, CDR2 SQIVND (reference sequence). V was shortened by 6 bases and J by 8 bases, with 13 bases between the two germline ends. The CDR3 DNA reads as TGTGCCAGTAGGCCTAGTTTTGAGGGCTACACCTTC. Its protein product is CASRPSFEGYTF.

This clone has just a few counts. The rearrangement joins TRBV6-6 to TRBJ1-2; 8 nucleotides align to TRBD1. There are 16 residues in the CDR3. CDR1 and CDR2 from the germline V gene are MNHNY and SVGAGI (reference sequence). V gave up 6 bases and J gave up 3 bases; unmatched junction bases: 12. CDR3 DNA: TGTGCCAGCAGCTCTAACACAGGGGGTCTCGACTATGGCTACACCTTC. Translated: CASSSNTGGLDYGYTF.